This T cell receptor (beta chain) was documented in a study of T cell repertoires in aging, cancer and after chemotherapy. The overall study: Donors were grouped into six age bands spanning 30 or younger through 70 or older. Paired samples before and after chemotherapy came from glioblastoma patients receiving temozolomide-based therapy. Broader study findings: Compared with age-matched healthy donors, untreated hematological or solid cancer patients showed higher blood TCR clonality.

From germline, CDR1 is MNHEY and CDR2 SMNVEV (reference sequence). This CDR3 spans 17 amino acids. V lost 0 bases to trimming and J lost 0 bases; unmatched junction nucleotides: 8. Multiplex touch-down PCR with TRB-A/B primers amplified rearranged V-D-J TRB sequences. Each CDR3 protein gets one entry after TCRdb re-called the multiplex PCR reads with MiXCR. This repertoire shows roughly 400 distinct CDR3 sequences, approximately 80% found once; its top ten account for more than 25%. Remarks on this clonotype: Its cognate antigen is unknown.

The template was genomic DNA from peripheral blood, not RNA. The sequence was collected from a human donor with a solid tumor. The chain carries TRBV27 and TRBJ2-7; 7 bases agree with TRBD1. The sequencing input was blood. CDR3 nucleotides: TGTGCCAGCAGTTTATCTAGGGACAGCGCGAGCTCCTACGAGCAGTACTTC. This gives the protein CASSLSRDSASSYEQYF.